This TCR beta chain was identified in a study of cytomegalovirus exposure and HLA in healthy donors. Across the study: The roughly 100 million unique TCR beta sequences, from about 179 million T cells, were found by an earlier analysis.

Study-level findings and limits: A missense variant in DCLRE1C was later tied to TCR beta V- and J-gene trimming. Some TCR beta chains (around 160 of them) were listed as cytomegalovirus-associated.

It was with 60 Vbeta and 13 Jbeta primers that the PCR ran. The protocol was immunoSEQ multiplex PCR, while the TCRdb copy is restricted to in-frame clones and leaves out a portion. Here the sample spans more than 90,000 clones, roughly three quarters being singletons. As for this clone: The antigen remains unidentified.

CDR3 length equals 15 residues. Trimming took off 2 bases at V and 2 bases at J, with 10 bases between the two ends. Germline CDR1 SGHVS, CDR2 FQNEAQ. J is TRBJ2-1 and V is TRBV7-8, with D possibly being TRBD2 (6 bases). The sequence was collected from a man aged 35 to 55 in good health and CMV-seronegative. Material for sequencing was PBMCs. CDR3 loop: CASSLRGTTYNEQFF. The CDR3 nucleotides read TGTGCCAGCAGCTTACGGGGGACGACCTACAATGAGCAGTTCTTC.